This T cell receptor beta chain was identified during a study of shared clonotypes between healthy human individuals. CDR3 length: 12 amino acids. With 2 bases removed from V and 12 bases from J, the gap between germline ends came to 11 bases. Germline V gives CDR1 SGHTA, CDR2 FQGNSA. The table came from immunoSEQ multiplex PCR; TCRdb's copy has only in-frame clones and leaves some out. The table lists around 340,000 clones, less than 75% of them singletons. The rearrangement links TRBV7-2 to TRBJ2-1; D unclear. Source material: memory CD4+ T cells sorted from blood. Subset noted: CD45RA-negative fraction. The TCR sequence derives from a man aged 25 to 45 in good health. The CDR3 spells CASSLNSPGQFF. In DNA form, the CDR3 reads TGTGCCAGCAGCTTAAACTCCCCCGGGCAGTTCTTC.